This T cell receptor (beta chain) emerged from a study of blood T cell repertoires in COVID-19. About the study: PBMCs, B-cell-depleted T cells, or T cells were the source of the cDNA or gDNA that made up the material.

Per the study methods: By means of reference gene primer amplification, nucleated cell counts were estimated. The data were produced by immunoSEQ multiplex PCR, yet TCRdb's version contains in-frame clones alone and is incomplete. V, J and clone size are those of that table, while D and trimming were read from the DNA. The table lists about 240,000 clones, roughly 86% of them singletons. Seattle enrolled patients during active infection and tracked them longitudinally. This clone was detected only once. The CDR3 covers 13 residues. Germline-derived CDR1 and CDR2 are SGHNT and YYREEE (reference sequence). V lost 0 bases and J 4 bases, leaving 8 bases between the germline ends.

The source is a woman aged 50 to 60 with COVID-19, enrolled during active disease. The chain couples TRBV5-4 to TRBJ2-7; D is unclear. Sequencing was done on a sample of peripheral blood. The DNA for the CDR3 is TGTGCCAGCAGCTTGGGTCCCAGGTACGAGCAGTACTTC. It encodes CASSLGPRYEQYF.